This TCR beta chain was identified during a study of T cell responses to AZD1222 COVID-19 vaccine. The study's findings and limits: Baseline serology detected seropositivity in only a handful of AZD1222 recipients. Unmutated variant regions reportedly attract nearly half of all spike-specific TCRs.

The CDR3 is 14 amino acids. Germline V lookup: CDR1 LNHDA, CDR2 SQIVND (reference sequence). Trimming left V 3 bases short and J 4 bases short, with 10 bases between. Comment on this clone: No antigen is known for it.

TCRdb's copy holds only in-frame clones and misses some; the assay was immunoSEQ multiplex PCR. The sample lists 150,000 or so clones, 89% occurring once. This receptor was obtained from an adult in good health. This specimen consisted of peripheral blood, obtained on day 0 of AZD1222 vaccination. V is TRBV19 and J is TRBJ2-1, with a weak D call TRBD2 (6 bases). CDR3 amino acids: CASSILAHYNEQFF. The CDR3 region has the DNA TGTGCCAGTAGTATCCTAGCGCATTACAATGAGCAGTTCTTC.